Sequencing of this TCR beta chain was carried out in a study of blood T cell repertoires in COVID-19. The CDR3 contains 17 residues. The trim removed 0 bases at V and 6 bases at J, leaving 10 bases unmatched. Germline V lookup: CDR1 SGHNT, CDR2 YYREEE (reference sequence). Some clones are missing from TCRdb's copy, which holds only in-frame ones; the method was immunoSEQ multiplex PCR. The table has over 55,000 clones, roughly 86% seen once. The sequenced sample consisted of peripheral blood. This rearrangement joins TRBV5-4 to TRBJ2-1; 9 positions match TRBD1. The receptor's source is a human donor with active COVID-19. The donor label of this sample is uncertain. CDR3 bases: TGTGCCAGCAGCTTGGTTGTGAAGGACAGGGGCGGCAATGAGCAGTTCTTC. Protein product: CASSLVVKDRGGNEQFF. Complete variable domain (other parts from reference TRBV5-4 and TRBJ2-1): ETGVTQSPTHLIKTRGQQVTLRCSSQSGHNTVSWYQQALGQGPQFIFQYYREEENGRGNFPPRFSGLQFPNYSSELNVNALELDDSALYLCASSLVVKDRGGNEQFFGPGTRLTVL.